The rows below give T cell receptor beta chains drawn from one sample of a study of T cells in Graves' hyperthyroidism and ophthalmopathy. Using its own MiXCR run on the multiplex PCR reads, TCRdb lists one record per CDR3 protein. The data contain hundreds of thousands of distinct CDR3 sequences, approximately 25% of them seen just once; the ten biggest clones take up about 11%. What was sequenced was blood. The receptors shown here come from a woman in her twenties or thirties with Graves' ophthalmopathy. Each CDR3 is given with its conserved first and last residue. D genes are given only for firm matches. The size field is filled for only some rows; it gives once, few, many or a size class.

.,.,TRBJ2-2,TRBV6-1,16,TGTGCCAGCAGTCGTGATGGCAGCCGAAACACCGGGGAGCTGTTTTTT,CASSRDGSRNTGELFF
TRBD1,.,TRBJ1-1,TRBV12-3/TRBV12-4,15,TGTGCCAGCAGTTTGGGCCGGACAGGGGTGACTGAAGCTTTCTTT,CASSLGRTGVTEAFF
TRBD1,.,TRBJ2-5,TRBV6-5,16,TGTGCCAGCAGTTCCTCTGGGACAGGGGGCGCCGAGACCCAGTACTTC,CASSSSGTGGAETQYF
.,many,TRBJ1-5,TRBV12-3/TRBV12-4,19,TGTGCCAGCAGTTTAGCGCCGTTTGTGCTTCAGGGAGGTGATCAGCCCCAGCATTTT,CASSLAPFVLQGGDQPQHF
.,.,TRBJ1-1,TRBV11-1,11,TGTGCCAGCAGCGTCAGAACTGAAGCTTGCTTT,CASSVRTEACF
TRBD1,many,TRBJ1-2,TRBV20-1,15,TGCAGTGCGCCGTTGTGGGACAGGACTAACTATGGCTACACCTTC,CSAPLWDRTNYGYTF
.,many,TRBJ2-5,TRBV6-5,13,TGTGCCAGCAGTCCAGGGATTGGGGAGACCCAGTACTTC,CASSPGIGETQYF
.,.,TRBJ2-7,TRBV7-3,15,TGTGCCAGCAGCTTAATGTCCGGGCCTGTCCCCGAGCAGTACTTC,CASSLMSGPVPEQYF
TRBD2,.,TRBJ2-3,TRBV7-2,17,TGTGCCAGCAGCTTAGCCGGACTAGCGGGTATCACAGATACGCATTATTTT,CASSLAGLAGITDTHYF
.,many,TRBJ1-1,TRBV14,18,TGTGCCAGCAGCCAAGTCGGGAAGTGGGGTCCCCGGGACACTGAAGCTTTCTTT,CASSQVGKWGPRDTEAFF
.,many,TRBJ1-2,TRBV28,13,TGTGCCAGCAGTTTATCTCCCTACTATGGCTACACCTTC,CASSLSPYYGYTF
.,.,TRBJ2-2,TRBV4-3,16,TGCGCCAGCAGCCAAGAGGCTACAGGGCTAATCGGGGAGCTGTTTTTT,CASSQEATGLIGELFF
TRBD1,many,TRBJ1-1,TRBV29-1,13,TGCAGCGTGACAGGGCCTTGGGACACTGAAGCTTTCTTT,CSVTGPWDTEAFF
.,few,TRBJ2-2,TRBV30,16,TGTGCCTGGAGTGTATCCCCGGACTCTAACACCGGGGAGCTGTTTTTT,CAWSVSPDSNTGELFF
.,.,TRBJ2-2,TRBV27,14,TGTGCCAGCGGGAGGACCTTGGGGACCGGGGAGCTGTTTTTT,CASGRTLGTGELFF
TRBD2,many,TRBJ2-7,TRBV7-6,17,TGTGCCAGCAGCTTAGACGAACTAGCGGGGGGAATCTACGAGCAGTACTTC,CASSLDELAGGIYEQYF
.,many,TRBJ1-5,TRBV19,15,TGTGCCAGTAGTATAGATCATTATGCCAATCAGCCCCAGCATTTT,CASSIDHYANQPQHF
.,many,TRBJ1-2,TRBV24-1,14,TGTGCCACCAGAGGCACGGGGCCGGAGGAGGGCTACACCTTC,CATRGTGPEEGYTF
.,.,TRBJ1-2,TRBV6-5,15,TGTGCCAGCAGTTACTCGGGGGGCAGGACGGGTGGCTACACCTTC,CASSYSGGRTGGYTF
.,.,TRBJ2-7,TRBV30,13,TGTGCCTGGAATGAGGGGCAGGGTAGCGAGCAGTACTTC,CAWNEGQGSEQYF
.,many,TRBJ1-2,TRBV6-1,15,TGTGCCAGCAGTGAAATCACAGAGATTAACTATGGCTACACCTTC,CASSEITEINYGYTF
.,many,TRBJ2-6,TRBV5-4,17,TGTGCCAGCAGCTTGTTCGCGTCCAGCTCTGGGGCCAACGTCCTGACTTTC,CASSLFASSSGANVLTF
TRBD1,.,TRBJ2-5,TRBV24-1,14,TGTGCCACCAGTGATCGGACAGGGGGCAGGACCCAGTACTTC,CATSDRTGGRTQYF
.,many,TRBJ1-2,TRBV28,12,TGTGCCAGCAGTTTACAGCCTGACGGCTACACCTTC,CASSLQPDGYTF
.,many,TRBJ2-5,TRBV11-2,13,TGTGCCAGCAGCTTATTTGGACCCGAGACCCAGTACTTC,CASSLFGPETQYF
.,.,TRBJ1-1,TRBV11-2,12,TGTGCCAGCAGCTGCGGGGCCACTGATGCTTTCTTT,CASSCGATDAFF
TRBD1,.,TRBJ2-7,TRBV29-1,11,TGCAGCGTGCAGGGGGCCTACGAGCAGTACTTC,CSVQGAYEQYF
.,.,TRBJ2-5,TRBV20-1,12,TGCAGTGCTAGGACCCTAGGGGGGGCCCAGTACTTC,CSARTLGGAQYF
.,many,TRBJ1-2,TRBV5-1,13,TGCGCCAGCAGCATTGTTTCGGGCTATGGCTACACCTTC,CASSIVSGYGYTF
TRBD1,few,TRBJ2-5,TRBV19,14,TGTGCCAGTAGTATAGCTGGACAGGGGGAGACCCAGTACTTC,CASSIAGQGETQYF
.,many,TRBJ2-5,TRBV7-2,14,TGTGCCAGCAGCTTAGACCAGGGAGCAGAGACCCAGTACTTC,CASSLDQGAETQYF
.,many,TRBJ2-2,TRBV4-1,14,TGCGCCAGCCACCAGGGATGGGGCACCGGGGAGCTGTTTTTT,CASHQGWGTGELFF
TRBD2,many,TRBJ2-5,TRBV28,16,TGTGCCAGCAGTTCTCCCAGCGGGGGGCCTGGGGAGACCCAGTACTTC,CASSSPSGGPGETQYF
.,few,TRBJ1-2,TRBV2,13,TGTGCCGGCCGACGAGAGGCTAACTATGGCTACACCTTC,CAGRREANYGYTF
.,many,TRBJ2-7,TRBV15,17,TGTGCCACCAGCAGAGATCGGGCAGTCCTCAGCTCCTACGAGCAGTACTTC,CATSRDRAVLSSYEQYF
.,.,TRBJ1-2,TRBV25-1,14,TGTGCCAGCAGTGAATATTGGGGACACTATGGCTACACCTTC,CASSEYWGHYGYTF
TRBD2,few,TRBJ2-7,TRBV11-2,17,TGTGCCAGCAGCTTATTTATTCCGGGGACTAGCGGGAGGTTTGTGTACTTC,CASSLFIPGTSGRFVYF
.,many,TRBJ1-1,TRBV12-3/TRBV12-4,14,TGTGCCAGCAGCAACAGCTACATGAACACTGAAGCTTTCTTT,CASSNSYMNTEAFF
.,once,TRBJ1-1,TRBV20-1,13,TGCAGTGCTACAAGGGGTACGAACACTGAAGCTTTCTTT,CSATRGTNTEAFF
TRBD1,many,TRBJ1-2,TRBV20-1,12,TGCAGTGCTTCCCGACAGGGGGCTGGCTACACCTTC,CSASRQGAGYTF
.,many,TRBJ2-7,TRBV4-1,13,TGCGCCAGCAGCCTTGGGGTGGTGGGCGAGCAGTACTTC,CASSLGVVGEQYF
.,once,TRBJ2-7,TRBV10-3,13,TGTGCCATCAGTGAGTGGGCAGGGAACGAGCAGTACTTC,CAISEWAGNEQYF
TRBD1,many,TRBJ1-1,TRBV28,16,TGTGCCAGCACCTTTAATAGGGACAGGGGGTACACTGAAGCTTTCTTT,CASTFNRDRGYTEAFF
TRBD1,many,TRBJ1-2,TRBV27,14,TGTGCCAGCAGTTGGGCGGGACAGCCCTATGGCTACACCTTC,CASSWAGQPYGYTF
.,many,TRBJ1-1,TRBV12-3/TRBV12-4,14,TGTGCCAGCAGCTATATAGCCCTGAACACTGAAGCTTTCTTT,CASSYIALNTEAFF
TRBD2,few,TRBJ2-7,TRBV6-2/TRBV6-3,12,TGTGCCAGCAGCAACCCCTGGCGGGGGGGAGTATTC,CASSNPWRGGVF
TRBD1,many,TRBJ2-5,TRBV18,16,TGTGCCAGCTCACCACCGGCGGACAGGCAACTGGAGACCCAGTACTTC,CASSPPADRQLETQYF
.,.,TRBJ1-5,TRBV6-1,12,TGTGCCAGCAGGGGGCTGACTCAGCCCCAGCATTTT,CASRGLTQPQHF
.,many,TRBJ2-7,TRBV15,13,TGTGCCACCACCTATGCGGGCGGCTACGAGCAGTACTTC,CATTYAGGYEQYF
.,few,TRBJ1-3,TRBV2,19,TGTGCCAGCAGTGACCCGCGGACCTCTATCTTCTACTCTGGAAACACCATATATTTT,CASSDPRTSIFYSGNTIYF
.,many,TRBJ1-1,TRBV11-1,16,TGTGCCAGCAGCTTGGAGGGGAGGGGGATGGGTACTGAAGCTTTCTTT,CASSLEGRGMGTEAFF
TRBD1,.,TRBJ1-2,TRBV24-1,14,TGTGCCACCAGTGATGAGGGACAGGACGCTGGCTACACCTTC,CATSDEGQDAGYTF
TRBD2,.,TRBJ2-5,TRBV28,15,TGTGCCAGCAGTCGGGGAGGGGCGCTCCAAGAGACCCAGTACTTC,CASSRGGALQETQYF
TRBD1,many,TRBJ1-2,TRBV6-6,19,TGTGCCAGCAGTCCCGTCGACAGGGGCCGACTCCGATCGGACTATGGCTACACCTTC,CASSPVDRGRLRSDYGYTF